This is a list of T cell receptor beta chains from one sample in a study of blood T cell repertoires in COVID-19. Measured with immunoSEQ multiplex PCR; TCRdb has only the in-frame clones, and not every one. The table lists a few hundred thousand clones, about 91% of them singletons. The source material was PBMCs or T cells enriched from blood (not recorded which). These receptors all stem from a woman aged 18-29 years who had recovered from COVID-19. CDR3s include the opening cysteine and the closing phenylalanine or tryptophan. A D gene is named only where the DNA matches it firmly. Clone sizes are given selectively: once, few, many, or a class where the clone is expanded.

CDR3: CASSSGTGKRETQYF
DNA: TGTGCCAGCAGCTCTGGGACAGGGAAACGAGAGACCCAGTACTTC
D: TRBD1
V: TRBV7-3
length: 15
size: -
J: TRBJ2-5

CDR3: CASSQDLLVGDLRYEQYF
DNA: TGTGCCAGCAGCCAAGATTTACTAGTCGGCGATCTGAGGTACGAGCAGTACTTC
D: -
V: TRBV4-2
length: 18
size: once
J: TRBJ2-7

CDR3: CASSGNLAGSYNEQFF
DNA: TGTGCCAGCAGCGGAAACCTAGCGGGGAGCTACAATGAGCAGTTCTTC
D: TRBD2
V: TRBV5-6
length: 16
size: once
J: TRBJ2-1

CDR3: CASSILAGDSNEQFF
DNA: TGCGCCAGCAGCATACTAGCGGGAGATTCCAATGAGCAGTTCTTC
D: TRBD2
V: TRBV5-1
length: 15
size: -
J: TRBJ2-1

CDR3: CASSSSGTRLGNEQFF
DNA: TGTGCCAGCAGTTCCTCGGGGACTAGACTGGGGAATGAGCAGTTCTTC
D: TRBD2
V: TRBV6-5
length: 16
size: -
J: TRBJ2-1

CDR3: CASSPTGKNYGYTF
DNA: TGTGCCAGCTCACCTACAGGGAAAAACTATGGCTACACCTTC
D: -
V: TRBV18
length: 14
size: -
J: TRBJ1-2

CDR3: CASSLVGSGDPIYF
DNA: TGTGCCAGCAGCTTAGTCGGGTCCGGCGACCCCATATATTTT
D: -
V: TRBV7-3
length: 14
size: -
J: TRBJ1-3

CDR3: CASSIGGQETQYF
DNA: TGTGCCAGTAGTATCGGCGGACAAGAGACCCAGTACTTC
D: -
V: TRBV19
length: 13
size: -
J: TRBJ2-5

CDR3: CASSLYLGRANTGELFF
DNA: TGTGCCAGCTCTCTTTATCTTGGCAGGGCGAACACCGGGGAGCTGTTTTTT
D: -
V: TRBV18
length: 17
size: -
J: TRBJ2-2

CDR3: CASSGPAQGIRDTQYF
DNA: TGTGCCAGCAGTGGTCCCGCCCAGGGTATTCGGGATACGCAGTATTTT
D: -
V: TRBV6-1
length: 16
size: -
J: TRBJ2-3

CDR3: CAILRPGSDTIYF
DNA: TGTGCCATCCTCCGGCCAGGGTCGGACACCATATATTTT
D: -
V: TRBV10-3
length: 13
size: -
J: TRBJ1-3

CDR3: CSVDNRSEAFF
DNA: TGCAGCGTCGACAACAGAAGTGAAGCTTTCTTT
D: -
V: TRBV29-1
length: 11
size: -
J: TRBJ1-1

CDR3: CAWNRLAVNKYYGYTF
DNA: TGTGCCTGGAACCGATTGGCGGTCAACAAATACTATGGCTACACCTTC
D: -
V: TRBV30
length: 16
size: -
J: TRBJ1-2

CDR3: CASSDSWGQSPLHF
DNA: TGTGCCAGCAGTGACTCTTGGGGACAATCACCCCTCCACTTT
D: -
V: TRBV6-4
length: 14
size: -
J: TRBJ1-6

CDR3: CASQPRTSIYEQFF
DNA: TGTGCCAGCCAACCCCGGACTAGCATCTATGAGCAGTTCTTC
D: TRBD2
V: TRBV2
length: 14
size: -
J: TRBJ2-1

CDR3: CASSQGDRAPDTQYF
DNA: TGTGCCAGCAGCCAGGGGGACAGGGCGCCAGATACGCAGTATTTT
D: TRBD1
V: TRBV3-1/TRBV3-2
length: 15
size: once
J: TRBJ2-3

CDR3: CASSADRGNTEAFF
DNA: TGTGCCAGCAGTGCGGACAGGGGCAACACTGAAGCTTTCTTT
D: TRBD1
V: TRBV2
length: 14
size: -
J: TRBJ1-1

CDR3: CASSQDRGARSYEQYF
DNA: TGCGCCAGCAGCCAAGATCGGGGGGCCCGCTCCTACGAGCAGTACTTC
D: -
V: TRBV4-1
length: 16
size: -
J: TRBJ2-7

CDR3: CASSQVGTGVAFF
DNA: TGTGCCAGCAGCCAAGTGGGGACAGGGGTTGCTTTCTTT
D: TRBD1
V: TRBV3-1/TRBV3-2
length: 13
size: -
J: TRBJ1-1

CDR3: CASASGTSEAFF
DNA: TGTGCCAGCGCCTCGGGGACATCTGAAGCTTTCTTT
D: -
V: TRBV12-3/TRBV12-4
length: 12
size: -
J: TRBJ1-1

CDR3: CASSPRTSGGAIEQFF
DNA: TGTGCCAGCAGCCCGCGTACTAGCGGGGGGGCCATTGAGCAGTTCTTC
D: TRBD2
V: TRBV7-2
length: 16
size: -
J: TRBJ2-1

CDR3: CASSMLGRADIQYF
DNA: TGTGCCAGTAGTATGTTGGGGAGGGCGGACATTCAGTACTTC
D: TRBD2
V: TRBV19
length: 14
size: -
J: TRBJ2-4

CDR3: CASSLGGTSAGELFF
DNA: TGTGCCAGCAGCTTAGGAGGGACATCCGCCGGGGAGCTGTTTTTT
D: -
V: TRBV11-3
length: 15
size: -
J: TRBJ2-2

CDR3: CASSYSVRNTEAFF
DNA: TGTGCCAGCAGTTACTCCGTCCGGAACACTGAAGCTTTCTTT
D: -
V: TRBV6-5
length: 14
size: -
J: TRBJ1-1